Listed here are 6 T cell receptor beta chains from one sample, sequenced in a study of T cell responses to AZD1222 COVID-19 vaccine. Repertoires were generated with immunoSEQ multiplex PCR, while TCRdb's copy carries only in-frame clones and drops some. The sample includes 40,000 to 55,000 clones, just over 85% of them seen just once. The source material was peripheral blood, sampled 28 days after the second AZD1222 dose. Receptors originate from an adult who received the AZD1222 COVID-19 vaccine.

V and J are TRBV5-4 and TRBJ2-2, with 8 bases matching TRBD2. Germline assignment: CDR1 SGHNT and CDR2 YYREEE (reference sequence). V shed 4 bases and J 5 bases; nucleotides not matched to a gene: 7. The CDR3 is 15 residues long. The CDR3 DNA follows: TGTGCCAGCAGCACCGTAGCGGGGAGAACCGGGGAGCTGTTTTTT. Amino acid sequence: CASSTVAGRTGELFF. Combining the CDR3 with reference TRBV5-4 and TRBJ2-2 gives the whole variable domain ETGVTQSPTHLIKTRGQQVTLRCSSQSGHNTVSWYQQALGQGPQFIFQYYREEENGRGNFPPRFSGLQFPNYSSELNVNALELDDSALYLCASSTVAGRTGELFFGEGSRLTVL.

The chain joins TRBV5-1 to TRBJ2-1, with 7 bases lining up with TRBD2. Germline trimming cut 6 bases from V and 10 bases from J; bases unmatched to any gene: 16. Germline CDR1 and CDR2: SGHRS and YFSETQ. The CDR3 length is 15 residues. CDR3: CASIERGLTKTEQFF. CDR3 in DNA: TGCGCCAGCATTGAGCGGGGACTTACTAAAACGGAGCAGTTCTTC.

The V and J genes are TRBV10-3 and TRBJ1-3, with a tentative D call TRBD1 (5 bases). V was pared by 5 bases and J by 2 bases, with 16 bases between. The CDR3 sequence is 16 residues long. Germline V gene data show CDR1 as ENHRY and CDR2 as SYGVKD. Here the CDR3 DNA reads TGTGCCATCAGTTCGGGAAGTGTAGGGGCTGGAAACACCATATATTTT. It codes for CAISSGSVGAGNTIYF.

This chain links TRBV28 with TRBJ2-1, with D possibly matching TRBD2 (6 bases). Germline assignment: CDR1 MDHEN and CDR2 SYDVKM. The ends were cut back, 2 bases at V and 9 bases at J, with 8 bases in the middle. The CDR3 is 12 residues long. CDR3 sequence: CASSLAGFEQFF. In DNA form, the CDR3 reads TGTGCCAGCAGTTTAGCGGGGTTTGAGCAGTTCTTC.

The chain employs TRBV19 and TRBJ2-1, with 7 bases matching TRBD2. Germline V lookup: CDR1 LNHDA, CDR2 SQIVND (reference sequence). The CDR3 totals 14 residues. With 6 bases clipped from V and 6 bases from J, the junction kept 8 bases outside the gene matches. CDR3 nucleotide sequence: TGTGCCAGTAGCAAGCGGGATAGGTCCAATGAGCAGTTCTTC. Translating it yields CASSKRDRSNEQFF.

The chain carries TRBV29-1 and TRBJ1-2; 9 bases are a match to TRBD1. Germline assignment: CDR1 SQVTM and CDR2 ANQGSEA. The CDR3 contains 14 residues. V shed 4 bases and J 3 bases; nucleotides not matched to a gene: 6. CDR3 DNA sequence: TGCAGCGTTGCAAGGGACAGGGTTGACTATGGCTACACCTTC. It specifies CSVARDRVDYGYTF. Looking up the rest from reference TRBV29-1 and TRBJ1-2 gives the full variable domain: SAVISQKPSRDICQRGTSLTIQCQVDSQVTMMFWYRQQPGQSLTLIATANQGSEATYESGFVIDKFPISRPNLTFSTLTVSNMSPEDSSIYLCSVARDRVDYGYTFGSGTRLTVV.